This T cell receptor (beta chain) is from a study of cytomegalovirus exposure and HLA in healthy donors. Study outcomes and limitations: Other equally common chains were less clonally expanded than HLA-associated TCR beta chains, a later analysis showed. CMV serostatus was the sole immune exposure information available. Fewer than 20,000 TCR beta sequences were associated with HLA alleles at 0.05 false discovery rate in a later analysis. What was likely a sequencing artifact was a cluster of highly shared sequence variants.

The CDR3 has 16 amino acids. With 4 bases removed from V and 2 bases from J, the gap between germline ends came to 12 bases. Germline V CDR1 and CDR2: LNHDA, SQIVND (reference sequence). The study ran its PCR with 60 Vbeta and 13 Jbeta primers. Sequenced by immunoSEQ multiplex PCR; TCRdb stores in-frame clones only, minus some. This table has just over 150,000 clones, 75% to 80% appearing once. This clone was counted only a few times. Its target is unknown. The J gene is TRBJ2-6, the V gene TRBV19, with a tentative D call TRBD1 (6 bases). The TCR comes from a woman aged 45-59 years in good health and CMV-seropositive. Sequencing used PBMCs. The CDR3 region has the DNA TGTGCCAGTAGTAAACCTCCAGGGGCTGGGGCCAACGTCCTGACTTTC. Its translation is CASSKPPGAGANVLTF.